Presented here are 27 T cell receptor beta chains from one specimen sequenced in a study of neoadjuvant anti-PD-1 for oral cavity cancer. The time point denotes: after neoadjuvant nivolumab, at surgical resection. Produced via immunoSEQ multiplex PCR; TCRdb's table is partial and in-frame only. The table records 35,000 to 50,000 clones, 77% of them present only once. The sample here was PBMCs, taken after nivolumab (anti-PD-1) treatment. The receptors derive from a person aged 40 to 85 with oral cavity squamous cell carcinoma.

V and J are TRBV5-8 and TRBJ1-5, with no clear D. Germline assignment: CDR1 SGHTS and CDR2 YDEGEE. The ends were cut back, 3 bases at V and 2 bases at J, with 12 bases in the middle. This CDR3 is 15 amino acids long. In DNA, the CDR3 is TGTGCCAGCAGCTCGAGGGTTTGGGGCAATCAGCCCCAGCATTTT. Protein sequence: CASSSRVWGNQPQHF.

The chain uses TRBV5-6 and TRBJ1-1; D is unresolved. This CDR3 contains 13 residues. Germline loops: CDR1 SGHDT, CDR2 YYEEEE. V shed 3 bases and J shed 8 bases, with 14 bases lying between them. Written as DNA, the CDR3 is TGTGCCAGCAGCTCGCATAATACAGAAGAAGCTTTCTTT. Translating it yields CASSSHNTEEAFF.

This chain connects TRBV18 to TRBJ2-5; 7 positions match TRBD2. The end of the DNA fits TRBJ2-7 better, so the J call may be wrong. This CDR3 is built from 14 residues. CDR1 is KGHSH, CDR2 LQKENI, per germline. Here the CDR3 reads CASSPRSGTSEQYF. CDR3 bases: TGTGCCAGCTCACCACGGAGCGGGACGAGCGAGCAGTACTTC.

The rearrangement uses TRBV2 and TRBJ2-7; D gene ambiguous. Trimming cost V 6 bases and J 0 bases, with 6 bases left between them. The CDR3 sequence is 12 residues long. Germline CDR1 SNHLY, CDR2 FYNNEI. The CDR3 region is CASRTISYEQYF. The CDR3 DNA reads as TGTGCCAGCAGGACAATCTCCTACGAGCAGTACTTC.

The chain employs TRBV5-1 and TRBJ1-1; D unclear. The CDR3 totals 13 residues. Trimming removed 4 bases at V and 0 bases at J, with 7 bases between. Looked up from germline, CDR1 is SGHRS and CDR2 is YFSETQ. DNA for the CDR3: TGCGCCAGCAGCCCCGAATTGAACACTGAAGCTTTCTTT. This translates into CASSPELNTEAFF.

The genes are TRBV10-3 and TRBJ1-4, with a weak D call TRBD1 (6 bases). The CDR3 sequence is 12 residues long. The germline V and J ends were trimmed by 11 bases and 8 bases, with 15 bases remaining between them. Germline V gives CDR1 ENHRY, CDR2 SYGVKD. For the CDR3, the DNA is TGTGCCTCAGGGGCTGAGCCCGAAAAACTGTTTTTT. Its translation: CASGAEPEKLFF.

The chain employs TRBV5-3 and TRBJ1-2; D may be TRBD1 (6 bases). TRBV5-3 falls under the ORF class, with uncertain function. V lost 6 bases to trimming and J lost 3 bases, with 27 bases between them. This CDR3 is 18 amino acids long. This CDR3 reads CARKSGKGARGGDYGYTF. In DNA form, the CDR3 reads TGTGCCAGAAAGTCTGGCAAAGGTGCCAGGGGAGGGGACTATGGCTACACCTTC.

This clone was counted between two and nine times. The V gene is TRBV14, the J gene TRBJ2-7, with TRBD2 matching 7 bases. The CDR3 covers 19 residues. Germline V gives CDR1 SGHDN, CDR2 FVKESK. Unmatched junction bases numbered 15, after V lost 1 base and J lost 0 bases. The CDR3 here is CASSQGGLSAGSSSYEQYF. The CDR3 DNA reads as TGTGCCAGCAGCCAAGGGGGACTATCAGCGGGCTCAAGCTCCTACGAGCAGTACTTC.

The chain is built from TRBV4-2 and TRBJ2-3, with D possibly matching TRBD2 (6 bases). V was pared by 1 base and J by 0 bases, with 11 bases between. The V gene's germline CDR1 is LGHNA and CDR2 YNFKEQ. The CDR3 is made up of 16 amino acids. CDR3 nucleotides: TGTGCCAGCAGCCAAGCAGTCGGGACTAGCACAGATACGCAGTATTTT. Translating it yields CASSQAVGTSTDTQYF.

The rearrangement joins TRBV20-1 to TRBJ2-1, with D possibly matching TRBD2 (5 bases). Deletions cut 5 bases from V and 9 bases from J, with 11 bases between. The CDR3 covers 11 residues. Per germline, CDR1 DFQATT and CDR2 SNEGSKA (reference sequence). The CDR3 DNA follows: TGCAGTGCTGATCTAGCCGCTGAGCAGTTCTTC. It yields the protein CSADLAAEQFF.

The chain has TRBV30 and TRBJ2-1, with D unresolved. Trimming stripped 2 bases from V and 7 bases from J, with 12 bases between. Germline CDR1 reads GTSNPN; CDR2 reads SVGIG (reference sequence). The CDR3 length is 13 residues. CDR3 sequence reads: CAWSPLNGNEQFF. Written as DNA, the CDR3 is TGTGCCTGGAGTCCGCTGAATGGGAATGAGCAGTTCTTC.

The chain recombines TRBV11-2 with TRBJ1-4; 9 bases align to TRBD1. V was clipped by 0 bases and J by 7 bases; unmatched bases: 3. Germline V gene lookup returns CDR1 SGHAT and CDR2 FQNNGV. This CDR3 is 15 amino acids long. The CDR3 DNA is TGTGCCAGCAGCTTAGAGGGACAGGGCCGTGAAAAACTGTTTTTT. Its protein product is CASSLEGQGREKLFF.

This clone was observed a few times. This chain uses TRBV9 with TRBJ1-3; D is unresolved. Germline lookup yields CDR1 SGDLS and CDR2 YYNGEE. V shed 3 bases and J shed 4 bases, with 14 bases lying between them. This CDR3 region has 15 residues. The CDR3 loop reads CASSANVIIGNTIYF. CDR3 DNA sequence: TGTGCCAGCAGCGCCAATGTTATCATCGGAAACACCATATATTTT.

This clone has more than one count but fewer than ten. This chain connects TRBV5-3 to TRBJ1-1; D may be TRBD1 (6 bases). TRBV5-3 is an ORF for which the function is uncertain. This CDR3 comprises 14 residues. V lost 0 bases and J lost 6, with 12 bases in between. CDR3 coding DNA: TGTGCCAGAAGCTTGGGGGGGCCTGACGCTGAAGCTTTCTTT. Translated: CARSLGGPDAEAFF.

V is TRBV2 and J is TRBJ2-6, with D maybe TRBD1 (6 bases). Germline-derived CDR1 and CDR2 are SNHLY and FYNNEI. The CDR3 length is 16 residues. V lost 6 bases to trimming and J lost 2 bases, with 14 bases between them. The CDR3 region has the DNA TGTGCCAGCAGCCCGACAGGCCGGGCTGGGGCCAACGTCCTGACTTTC. Translating it yields CASSPTGRAGANVLTF.

The gene calls are TRBV6-5 and TRBJ1-1, with 7 bases fitting TRBD1. The CDR3 consists of 15 residues. The trim removed 4 bases at V and 9 bases at J, leaving 14 bases unmatched. Germline V gives CDR1 MNHEY, CDR2 SVGAGI. CDR3 loop: CASSFRFQNRGKAFF. In DNA, the CDR3 is TGTGCCAGCAGTTTCCGATTTCAAAACAGGGGTAAAGCTTTCTTT.

The chain is built from TRBV9 and TRBJ2-2; a possible D gene is TRBD2 (5 bases). V dropped 0 bases and J dropped 6 bases, with 9 bases sitting between them. The germline V gene has CDR1 SGDLS and CDR2 YYNGEE. The CDR3 has 14 amino acids. CDR3 region: CASSVGERAGELFF. As DNA, the CDR3 is TGTGCCAGCAGCGTAGGGGAGAGGGCCGGGGAGCTGTTTTTT.

Note on this clone: A read error may produce the germline difference seen at one junction end. The gene calls are TRBV5-1 and TRBJ2-2; D is unclear. In germline, CDR1 is SGHRS, CDR2 YFSETQ. CDR3 length: 15 amino acids. Here the CDR3 reads CASTLSRANTGELFF. The CDR3 DNA reads as TGCGCCAGCACCTTGTCACGCGCGAACACCGGGGAGCTGTTTTTT.

The chain couples TRBV5-1 to TRBJ2-4; the D gene is possibly TRBD2 (5 bases). The CDR3 sequence is 18 residues long. From germline, CDR1 is SGHRS and CDR2 YFSETQ. Trimming took 0 bases from V and 0 from J, leaving 16 bases between them. The CDR3 nucleotides are TGCGCCAGCAGCTTGGTTCAGGACTCTATGCTAGCCAAAAACATTCAGTACTTC. Its protein is CASSLVQDSMLAKNIQYF.

The chain recombines TRBV6-4 with TRBJ2-1; 11 positions agree with TRBD2. The CDR3 runs to 18 residues. Germline V gene lookup returns CDR1 MRHNA and CDR2 SNTAGT. The V and J ends lost 2 bases and 6 bases, in that order; junction bases with no gene match: 12. CDR3 sequence (DNA): TGTGCCAGCAGTGACCCGGTAAGCACTAGCGGGGGTAGCAATGAGCAGTTCTTC. Its translation: CASSDPVSTSGGSNEQFF.

The chain uses TRBV14 and TRBJ1-1; possible D gene TRBD1, 5 bases. V was clipped by 0 bases and J by 5 bases, with 19 bases between them. CDR3 length: 17 residues. Germline V CDR1 and CDR2: SGHDN, FVKESK. The CDR3 nucleotides read TGTGCCAGCAGCCAAGATGACCCTACTTGGGGCAGTACTGAAGCTTTCTTT. Translation: CASSQDDPTWGSTEAFF.

The genes are TRBV7-8 and TRBJ1-6; a weak D match, TRBD1 (5 bases). Germline CDR1 SGHVS, CDR2 FQNEAQ. The CDR3 is 14 residues long. The V end was cut by 1 base, the J end by 6 bases, with 7 bases between. CDR3 in DNA: TGTGCCAGCAGCTTAGGGGGGTTTAATTCACCCCTCCACTTT. It encodes CASSLGGFNSPLHF.

This chain joins TRBV19 and TRBJ1-1, with 7 bases fitting TRBD1. This CDR3 spans 14 amino acids. Germline assignment: CDR1 LNHDA and CDR2 SQIVND (reference sequence). Trimming cost V 5 bases and J 0 bases; bases outside gene matches: 3. The CDR3 nucleotides are TGTGCCAGTAGTGTCACAGGGGTGAACACTGAAGCTTTCTTT. Amino acid sequence: CASSVTGVNTEAFF. Using reference TRBV19 and TRBJ1-1 for the parts outside the CDR3, the full variable domain is DGGITQSPKYLFRKEGQNVTLSCEQNLNHDAMYWYRQDPGQGLRLIYYSQIVNDFQKGDIAEGYSVSREKKESFPLTVTSAQKNPTAFYLCASSVTGVNTEAFFGQGTRLTVV.

The rearrangement links TRBV10-2 to TRBJ1-1; the D gene is possibly TRBD1 (5 bases). The CDR3 totals 17 residues. The V and J ends lost 0 bases and 6 bases respectively, with 20 bases between them. Germline assignment: CDR1 WSHSY and CDR2 SAAADI. CDR3 sequence: CASSESGGRRGEAEAFF. Written as DNA, the CDR3 is TGCGCCAGCAGTGAGTCTGGGGGACGGCGGGGCGAGGCTGAAGCTTTCTTT.

The rearrangement links TRBV19 to TRBJ1-5; D ambiguous. Trimming took 8 bases from V and 3 from J, leaving 17 bases between them. Germline CDR1 LNHDA, CDR2 SQIVND (reference sequence). The CDR3 has 15 residues. The CDR3 region has the DNA TGTGCCAGTGGGTTAAATGGCAGGACCAATCAGCCCCAGCATTTT. Its protein product is CASGLNGRTNQPQHF.

V gene TRBV20-1 combines with J gene TRBJ2-7; D gene unclear. In germline, CDR1 is DFQATT, CDR2 SNEGSKA (reference sequence). This CDR3 contains 11 residues. The ends were cut back, 6 bases at V and 5 bases at J, with 11 bases in the middle. The DNA for the CDR3 is TGCAGTGCCGCCCATCAAGACGAGCAGTACTTC. Translated: CSAAHQDEQYF.

This clone was seen a few times. The rearrangement uses TRBV5-4 and TRBJ1-2, with D hard to call. The CDR3 runs 14 residues. Germline V gene data show CDR1 as SGHNT and CDR2 as YYREEE (reference sequence). The V end was cut by 4 bases, the J end by 7 bases, with 17 bases between. CDR3 amino acids: CASSLVGFDGGYTF. As DNA, the CDR3 is TGTGCCAGCAGCCTGGTGGGGTTCGACGGTGGCTACACCTTC.